What follows are 5 T cell receptor beta chains derived from one specimen sequenced in a study of cytomegalovirus exposure and HLA in healthy donors. Clones were read by immunoSEQ multiplex PCR, and TCRdb kept only the in-frame ones, dropping some. The profile shows about 130,000 clones, nearly 90% of them singletons. Sequencing was performed on PBMCs. The source is a woman aged 18-29 years in good health and CMV-seropositive.

The chain has TRBV30 and TRBJ2-7; TRBD1 agrees at 8 bases. V trimming: 1 base; J trimming: 0 bases; junction bases outside the gene matches: 5. The CDR3 covers 15 residues. CDR1 and CDR2 (germline): GTSNPN, SVGIG (reference sequence). The CDR3 protein is CAWSGGQASSYEQYF. The CDR3 DNA is TGTGCCTGGAGTGGGGGACAGGCGAGCTCCTACGAGCAGTACTTC.

The rearrangement links TRBV6-5 to TRBJ2-5, with a weak D call TRBD2 (6 bases). The CDR3 has 14 residues. Germline lookup yields CDR1 MNHEY and CDR2 SVGAGI. With 6 bases removed from V and 2 bases from J, the gap between germline ends came to 13 bases. CDR3 nucleotides: TGTGCCAGCAGGCCAAGGAGGGTTCAAGAGACCCAGTACTTC. The encoded protein is CASRPRRVQETQYF.

This clone was seen a handful of times. The rearrangement uses TRBV11-3 and TRBJ1-6, with a possible D match to TRBD1 (5 bases). Germline lookup yields CDR1 SGHNT and CDR2 YENEEA. V lost 11 bases, J lost 7 bases, and 18 bases lay in between. There are 14 residues in the CDR3. Written as DNA, the CDR3 is TGTGCCGCAGCCCGCGGGACGAAAAATTCACCCCTCCACTTT. It codes for CAAARGTKNSPLHF. Filled out from reference TRBV11-3 and TRBJ1-6, the complete variable domain reads EAGVVQSPRYKIIEKKQPVAFWCNPISGHNTLYWYLQNLGQGPELLIRYENEEAVDDSQLPKDRFSAERLKGVDSTLKIQPAELGDSAVYLCAAARGTKNSPLHFGNGTRLTVT.

The chain uses TRBV6-1 and TRBJ1-5, with D maybe TRBD1 (5 bases). Per germline, CDR1 MNHNS and CDR2 SASEGT. The CDR3 extends over 12 amino acids. Trimming cost V 7 bases and J 3 bases, with 7 bases left between them. The chain's CDR3 is CASNRSNQPQHF. CDR3 bases: TGTGCCAGCAACAGGTCCAATCAGCCCCAGCATTTT.

V gene TRBV7-2 combines with J gene TRBJ2-7, with 7 bases lining up with TRBD2. V shed 3 bases, J shed 2 bases, and the junction held 7 bases outside the gene matches. The CDR3 has 15 amino acids. The germline V gene encodes CDR1 SGHTA and CDR2 FQGNSA. CDR3 coding DNA: TGTGCCAGCAGCTTTGGGGAGGGTGCCCCCTACGAGCAGTACTTC. The encoded protein is CASSFGEGAPYEQYF.